This is a list of T cell receptor beta chains from one sample in a study of shared clonotypes between healthy human individuals. Profiled with immunoSEQ multiplex PCR; TCRdb holds only in-frame clones, not every one. The repertoire holds roughly 1 million clones, with approximately 72% as singletons. Sequenced material: memory CD4+ T cells sorted from blood. The source of these receptors is a young man in good health. Both conserved end residues are part of each CDR3. The D gene is left open where the match is weak. Where a row states a size, it is once, few, many or the class of an expanded clone; other rows omit it.

clone_size: NA
j_call: TRBJ2-3
d_call: TRBD1
v_call: TRBV10-3
cdr3_nt: TGTGCCACCTGGGACAGGGTTGAGGGCACAGATACGCAGTATTTT
cdr3_aa: CATWDRVEGTDTQYF

clone_size: NA
j_call: TRBJ2-7
d_call: TRBD1
v_call: TRBV6-5
cdr3_nt: TGTGCCAGCAGTAAGACTGGGACAGGGAAGTACGAGCAGTACTTC
cdr3_aa: CASSKTGTGKYEQYF

clone_size: NA
j_call: TRBJ2-5
d_call: NA
v_call: TRBV10-2
cdr3_nt: TGCGCCAGCAGTGGAGCTGGGACGGCTGCCGCGTACTTC
cdr3_aa: CASSGAGTAAAYF

clone_size: NA
j_call: TRBJ2-7
d_call: NA
v_call: TRBV4-3
cdr3_nt: TGCGCCAGCAGCCAAGTGGGCTTCTACGAGCAGTACTTC
cdr3_aa: CASSQVGFYEQYF

clone_size: NA
j_call: TRBJ2-6
d_call: NA
v_call: TRBV2
cdr3_nt: TGTGCCAGCAGTAGAGACAGATCTGGGGCCAACGTCCTGACTTTC
cdr3_aa: CASSRDRSGANVLTF

clone_size: NA
j_call: TRBJ2-5
d_call: NA
v_call: TRBV10-3
cdr3_nt: TGTGCCACCCAGAATACCCAGGGAGAGACCCAGTACTTC
cdr3_aa: CATQNTQGETQYF

clone_size: NA
j_call: TRBJ1-2
d_call: NA
v_call: TRBV4-1
cdr3_nt: TGCGCCAGCAGCCAAGATGGGATCAGGGGAGGCTACACCTTC
cdr3_aa: CASSQDGIRGGYTF

clone_size: once
j_call: TRBJ2-2
d_call: TRBD1
v_call: TRBV2
cdr3_nt: TGTGCCAGCAGAGCCAACAGGGGGTCGGGGAGCGGGGAGCTGTTTTTT
cdr3_aa: CASRANRGSGSGELFF

clone_size: NA
j_call: TRBJ2-7
d_call: NA
v_call: TRBV19
cdr3_nt: TGTGCCAGTAGTATAGAAGTGGCAGCTTGGTACGAGCAGTACTTC
cdr3_aa: CASSIEVAAWYEQYF

clone_size: NA
j_call: TRBJ1-2
d_call: TRBD1
v_call: TRBV30
cdr3_nt: TGTGCCTGGAGAGTACAGGGGGCGGGTGGCTACACCTTC
cdr3_aa: CAWRVQGAGGYTF

clone_size: once
j_call: TRBJ2-7
d_call: TRBD2
v_call: TRBV5-1
cdr3_nt: TGCGCCAGCAGCTTGATAGCGGGAATCGACGACGAGCAGTACTTC
cdr3_aa: CASSLIAGIDDEQYF

clone_size: NA
j_call: TRBJ1-1
d_call: NA
v_call: TRBV6-6
cdr3_nt: TGTGCCAGCAGTGAGTGGGGGCAGGGGAACACTGAAGCTTTCTTT
cdr3_aa: CASSEWGQGNTEAFF

clone_size: once
j_call: TRBJ1-3
d_call: TRBD1
v_call: TRBV4-1
cdr3_nt: TGCGCCAGCAGCCATCTTACAGGGGGCTCTGGAAACACCATATATTTT
cdr3_aa: CASSHLTGGSGNTIYF

clone_size: NA
j_call: TRBJ1-2
d_call: TRBD1
v_call: TRBV6-6
cdr3_nt: TGTGCCAGCAGTTATGAGACAGGGGGCTATGGCTACACCTTC
cdr3_aa: CASSYETGGYGYTF

clone_size: NA
j_call: TRBJ1-1
d_call: NA
v_call: TRBV5-1
cdr3_nt: TGCGCCAGCAGCTTGGGCAATACCGCGATGGGTGAAGCTTTCTTT
cdr3_aa: CASSLGNTAMGEAFF

clone_size: once
j_call: TRBJ2-3
d_call: NA
v_call: TRBV19
cdr3_nt: TGTGCCAGTAGTATGGACGAATCGGCTAGCACAGATACGCAGTATTTT
cdr3_aa: CASSMDESASTDTQYF

clone_size: NA
j_call: TRBJ1-5
d_call: NA
v_call: TRBV10-3
cdr3_nt: TGTGCCATCAGTGAGTGGGGGTTTGTTGGCCAGCATTTT
cdr3_aa: CAISEWGFVGQHF

clone_size: NA
j_call: TRBJ2-3
d_call: NA
v_call: TRBV10-2
cdr3_nt: TGCGCCACCCGGGGACCGGGCTTGAATACGCAGTATTTT
cdr3_aa: CATRGPGLNTQYF

clone_size: NA
j_call: TRBJ1-2
d_call: NA
v_call: TRBV11-2
cdr3_nt: TGTGCCAGCAGCGTCAGGGGTTACTATGGCTACACCTTC
cdr3_aa: CASSVRGYYGYTF

clone_size: NA
j_call: TRBJ2-7
d_call: TRBD1
v_call: TRBV6-5
cdr3_nt: TGTGCCAGCCGACAGGGATATCTCTACGAGCAGTACTTC
cdr3_aa: CASRQGYLYEQYF

clone_size: NA
j_call: TRBJ2-7
d_call: TRBD2
v_call: TRBV27
cdr3_nt: TGTGCCAGCAGTATGGCTGGGGGGGGGTTTTACGAGCAGTACTTC
cdr3_aa: CASSMAGGGFYEQYF

clone_size: NA
j_call: TRBJ2-7
d_call: NA
v_call: TRBV6-1
cdr3_nt: TGTGCCAGCACCCTAGACCTGAAAAAGCAGTACTTC
cdr3_aa: CASTLDLKKQYF

clone_size: once
j_call: TRBJ2-7
d_call: TRBD2
v_call: TRBV6-1
cdr3_nt: TGTGCCACCAGACTAGCGGGGGGAGGCCACGAGCAGTACTTC
cdr3_aa: CATRLAGGGHEQYF

clone_size: once
j_call: TRBJ2-7
d_call: NA
v_call: TRBV28
cdr3_nt: TGTGCCAGCACCATTAGTAGGGTAGGTGAGCAGTACTTC
cdr3_aa: CASTISRVGEQYF

clone_size: NA
j_call: TRBJ1-1
d_call: NA
v_call: TRBV11-2
cdr3_nt: TGTGCCAGCAGCCTCGGTAGCGAAGCTTTCTTT
cdr3_aa: CASSLGSEAFF

clone_size: NA
j_call: TRBJ2-5
d_call: NA
v_call: TRBV7-2
cdr3_nt: TGTGCCAGCAGCTTAGTTGCAGGGGAATTTGAGACCCAGTACTTC
cdr3_aa: CASSLVAGEFETQYF

clone_size: NA
j_call: TRBJ1-1
d_call: NA
v_call: TRBV5-1
cdr3_nt: TGCGCCAGCAGCAGGACAGTGCCCTCGAACACTGAAGCTTTCTTT
cdr3_aa: CASSRTVPSNTEAFF

clone_size: NA
j_call: TRBJ1-2
d_call: NA
v_call: TRBV7-2
cdr3_nt: TGTGCCAGCAGCTTTTCCGACACGGACTATGGCTACACCTTC
cdr3_aa: CASSFSDTDYGYTF

clone_size: few
j_call: TRBJ1-6
d_call: NA
v_call: TRBV9
cdr3_nt: TGTGCCAGCAGCGTAGCCGCCGGGACTTTTAATTCACCCCTCCACTTT
cdr3_aa: CASSVAAGTFNSPLHF

clone_size: NA
j_call: TRBJ1-5
d_call: NA
v_call: TRBV6-5
cdr3_nt: TGTGCCAGCAGCGACGCTGGGGGTGAACAGCCCCAGCATTTT
cdr3_aa: CASSDAGGEQPQHF

clone_size: NA
j_call: TRBJ1-1
d_call: TRBD1
v_call: TRBV18
cdr3_nt: TGTGCCAGCTCACCAGAGACAGGGGGAAACACTGAAGCTTTCTTT
cdr3_aa: CASSPETGGNTEAFF

clone_size: once
j_call: TRBJ2-1
d_call: NA
v_call: TRBV10-3
cdr3_nt: TGTGCCACCCTATCGGGGGGCGACCGGAATGAGCAGTTCTTC
cdr3_aa: CATLSGGDRNEQFF

clone_size: NA
j_call: TRBJ2-2
d_call: NA
v_call: TRBV7-9
cdr3_nt: TGTGCCAGCAGCTTATCGCCCGCTAGGGACACCGGGGAGCTGTTTTTT
cdr3_aa: CASSLSPARDTGELFF

clone_size: NA
j_call: TRBJ2-7
d_call: NA
v_call: TRBV7-2
cdr3_nt: TGTGCCAGCAGCAAATATGAACTTTTCTCCTACGAGCAGTACTTC
cdr3_aa: CASSKYELFSYEQYF

clone_size: few
j_call: TRBJ2-1
d_call: TRBD1
v_call: TRBV15
cdr3_nt: TGTGCCACCAGCAGGGGACAGGGGTCCTACAATGAGCAGTTCTTC
cdr3_aa: CATSRGQGSYNEQFF

clone_size: NA
j_call: TRBJ1-4
d_call: TRBD1
v_call: TRBV14
cdr3_nt: TGTGCCAGCAGCCAAATGGGACAGAAGAATGAAAAACTGTTTTTT
cdr3_aa: CASSQMGQKNEKLFF

clone_size: few
j_call: TRBJ1-3
d_call: NA
v_call: TRBV9
cdr3_nt: TGTGCCAGCAGCGTAGACTCTGGAAACACCATATATTTT
cdr3_aa: CASSVDSGNTIYF

clone_size: NA
j_call: TRBJ2-2
d_call: NA
v_call: TRBV7-9
cdr3_nt: TGTGCCAGCAGCTTAGCCCCAGGGTCGAACACCGGGGAGCTGTTTTTT
cdr3_aa: CASSLAPGSNTGELFF

clone_size: NA
j_call: TRBJ2-7
d_call: TRBD2
v_call: TRBV7-2
cdr3_nt: TGTGCCAGCAACCCGGGAGGAAGTGTCCACGAGCAGTACTTC
cdr3_aa: CASNPGGSVHEQYF

clone_size: NA
j_call: TRBJ2-3
d_call: TRBD2
v_call: TRBV5-4
cdr3_nt: TGTGCCAGCAGCCCAACTGGCGGGGGGCTCACAGATACGCAGTATTTT
cdr3_aa: CASSPTGGGLTDTQYF

clone_size: few
j_call: TRBJ2-2
d_call: TRBD2
v_call: TRBV4-2
cdr3_nt: TGTGCCAGCAGCCCGGCGGAGAGCGGGGGGGCCCCCGGGGAGCTGTTTTTT
cdr3_aa: CASSPAESGGAPGELFF

clone_size: NA
j_call: TRBJ2-5
d_call: NA
v_call: TRBV11-2
cdr3_nt: TGTGCCAGCAGCGCCCTCGGGGGTGAGACCCAGTACTTC
cdr3_aa: CASSALGGETQYF